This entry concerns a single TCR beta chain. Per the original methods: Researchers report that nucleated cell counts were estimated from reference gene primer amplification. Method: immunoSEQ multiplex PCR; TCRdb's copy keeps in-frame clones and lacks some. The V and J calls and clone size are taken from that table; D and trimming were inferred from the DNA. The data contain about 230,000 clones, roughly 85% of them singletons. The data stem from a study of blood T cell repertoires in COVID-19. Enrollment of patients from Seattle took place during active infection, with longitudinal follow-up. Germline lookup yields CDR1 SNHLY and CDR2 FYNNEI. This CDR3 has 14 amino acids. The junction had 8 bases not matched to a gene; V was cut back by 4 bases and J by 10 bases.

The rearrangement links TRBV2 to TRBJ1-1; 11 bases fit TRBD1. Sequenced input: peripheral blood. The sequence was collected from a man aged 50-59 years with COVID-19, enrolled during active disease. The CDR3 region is CASSARTGGLTAFF. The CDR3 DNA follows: TGTGCCAGCAGTGCCAGGACAGGGGGCTTAACAGCTTTCTTT.